This T cell receptor beta chain was sequenced during a study of response to subunit inactivated influenza vaccine. Study-wide findings and caveats: It was the authors' suggestion that each seasonal influenza vaccination recruits few new T cells.

TCRdb recomputed calls from the RT-PCR reads with MiXCR, one row per CDR3 protein. The data hold 600,000 to 700,000 distinct CDR3 sequences, with 13% to 15% observed a single time. The germline V gene has CDR1 MGHDK and CDR2 SYGVNS. Trimming removed 6 bases from V and 1 base from J; junction bases left unmatched: 6. The length of the CDR3 is 15 residues. Comments on this clonotype: The antigen remains unidentified.

Sample: PBMCs from blood, taken around two weeks before vaccination. This receptor was identified in a man between 45 and 60 years old who received an inactivated influenza vaccine. The chain has TRBV25-1 and TRBJ2-5, with TRBD2 identical over 9 bases. The CDR3 region has the DNA TGTGCCAGCAGCCGGACTAGCGCTGTCCAAGAGACCCAGTACTTC. Protein sequence: CASSRTSAVQETQYF.